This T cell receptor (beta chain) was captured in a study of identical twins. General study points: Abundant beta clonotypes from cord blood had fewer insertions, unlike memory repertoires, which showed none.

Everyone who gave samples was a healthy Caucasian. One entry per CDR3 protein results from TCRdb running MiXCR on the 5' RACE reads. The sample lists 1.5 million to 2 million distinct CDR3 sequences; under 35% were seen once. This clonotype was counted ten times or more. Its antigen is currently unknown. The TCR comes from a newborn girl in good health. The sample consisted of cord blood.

The CDR3 loop is CASSFRTLSYEQYF. DNA for the CDR3: TGTGCCAGCAGTTTTCGGACACTCTCCTACGAGCAGTACTTC. J is TRBJ2-7 and V is TRBV28, with D possibly matching TRBD1 (5 bases). Germline-derived CDR1 and CDR2 are MDHEN and SYDVKM. V lost 3 bases and J lost 0, with 9 bases in between. This CDR3 spans 14 amino acids.